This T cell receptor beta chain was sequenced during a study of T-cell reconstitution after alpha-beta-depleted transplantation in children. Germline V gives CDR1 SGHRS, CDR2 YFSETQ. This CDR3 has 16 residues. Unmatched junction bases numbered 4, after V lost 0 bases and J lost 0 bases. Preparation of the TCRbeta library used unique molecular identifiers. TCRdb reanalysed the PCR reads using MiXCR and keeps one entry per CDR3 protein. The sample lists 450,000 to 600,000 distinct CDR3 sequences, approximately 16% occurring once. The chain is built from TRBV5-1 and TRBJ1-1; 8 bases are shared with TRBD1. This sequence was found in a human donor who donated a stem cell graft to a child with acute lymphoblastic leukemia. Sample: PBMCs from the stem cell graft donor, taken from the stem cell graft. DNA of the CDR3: TGCGCCAGCAGCTTGGCCGGGACAGGCATGAACACTGAAGCTTTCTTT. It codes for CASSLAGTGMNTEAFF.